This T cell receptor beta chain appears in the sequencing data of a study of T cell responses to AZD1222 COVID-19 vaccine. Background on the study: Pooling was applied to second doses at about 4 or about 12 weeks.

Turning to this clone: Its antigen is currently unknown.

Data came from immunoSEQ multiplex PCR; TCRdb stores just in-frame clones and leaves some out. The top ten clones hold under 4% of a sample with some 100,000 clones, about 83% of them seen once. This CDR3 is built from 14 residues. The V gene end was trimmed by 3 bases and the J gene end by 4 bases; junction bases not matched to a gene: 5. Germline assignment: CDR1 LGHDT and CDR2 YNNKEL (reference sequence). Study results and limitations: Of the AZD1222 recipients, only 5 to 7 were seropositive at baseline. Repertoire sampling occurred only after the peak T cell response. Clonal diversity was possibly underestimated, and the donors were mostly white British, with more females.

V is TRBV3-1 (or the pseudogene TRBV3-2) and J is TRBJ1-2; 7 bases line up with TRBD1. This TCR was sampled from an adult in good health. The sample consisted of peripheral blood, taken on day 0 of AZD1222 vaccination. The CDR3 sequence is CASSHGQDGYGYTF. The CDR3 DNA is TGTGCCAGCAGCCACGGACAGGACGGCTATGGCTACACCTTC.